The source of this T cell receptor (beta chain) is a study of blood T cell repertoires in COVID-19. As for the study in general: Acute and convalescent COVID-19 specimens originated in the United States, Italy and Spain. From T cells, B-cell-depleted T cells, or PBMCs came the material, which was cDNA or gDNA.

Germline trimming cut 3 bases from V and 6 bases from J; bases unmatched to any gene: 9. The CDR3 consists of 17 residues. Germline V gives CDR1 MDHEN, CDR2 SYDVKM. Sequencing was performed with immunoSEQ multiplex PCR; in TCRdb, only in-frame clones are kept and a portion is missing. This table holds about 230,000 clones, around nine tenths found once. The sequence was collected from a woman aged 55-75 years with acute or convalescent COVID-19. The sample comprised peripheral blood. The chain couples TRBV28 to TRBJ2-2, with 11 bases that match TRBD2. DNA for the CDR3: TGTGCCAGCAGTTTGATACTACTAGCGGGAGTCCCCGGGGAGCTGTTTTTT. Amino acids: CASSLILLAGVPGELFF.